Listed below are T cell receptor beta chains from one sample, sequenced in a study of cytomegalovirus exposure and HLA in healthy donors. Data came from immunoSEQ multiplex PCR; TCRdb stores just in-frame clones and leaves some out. Its clone listing holds 120,000 to 150,000 clones. The sample taken for sequencing was PBMCs. The receptors were gathered from a woman aged 18-29 years in good health and CMV-seronegative. Each CDR3 is given with its conserved first and last residue. The order of the fields is D gene, V gene, J gene, CDR3 protein, CDR3 DNA. D genes are given only for firm matches.

d_gene: .
v_gene: TRBV19
j_gene: TRBJ2-3
CDR3aa: CASSSGGTTDTQYF
CDR3nt: TGTGCCAGTAGTAGTGGAGGCACCACAGATACGCAGTATTTT

d_gene: .
v_gene: TRBV11-2
j_gene: TRBJ2-3
CDR3aa: CASSRRAGQGITDTQYF
CDR3nt: TGTGCCAGCAGCAGACGAGCGGGTCAGGGCATCACAGATACGCAGTATTTT

d_gene: TRBD2
v_gene: TRBV19
j_gene: TRBJ2-2
CDR3aa: CASKIEGGFTGELFF
CDR3nt: TGTGCCAGTAAAATTGAGGGAGGGTTCACCGGGGAGCTGTTTTTT

d_gene: TRBD2
v_gene: TRBV19
j_gene: TRBJ2-3
CDR3aa: CASSSGRSTDTQYF
CDR3nt: TGTGCCAGTAGTAGCGGGAGGTCCACAGATACGCAGTATTTT

d_gene: .
v_gene: TRBV4-1
j_gene: TRBJ1-2
CDR3aa: CASSQPGQWNYGYTF
CDR3nt: TGCGCCAGCAGCCAACCTGGACAGTGGAACTATGGCTACACCTTC

d_gene: .
v_gene: TRBV4-2
j_gene: TRBJ1-2
CDR3aa: CASSQDGGTADTPYGYTF
CDR3nt: TGTGCCAGCAGCCAAGATGGCGGGACCGCCGACACTCCCTATGGCTACACCTTC

d_gene: TRBD1
v_gene: TRBV10-3
j_gene: TRBJ1-3
CDR3aa: CAIRGQGLTGNTIYF
CDR3nt: TGTGCCATCAGGGGACAGGGATTGACTGGAAACACCATATATTTT

d_gene: .
v_gene: TRBV30
j_gene: TRBJ2-2
CDR3aa: CAWSVLLRSTGELFF
CDR3nt: TGTGCCTGGAGTGTACTTTTGCGGAGCACCGGGGAGCTGTTTTTT

d_gene: .
v_gene: TRBV11-1
j_gene: TRBJ1-3
CDR3aa: CASSLCGGGLRKNTIYF
CDR3nt: TGTGCCAGCAGCTTGTGTGGGGGGGGTCTTAGAAAAAACACCATATATTTT

d_gene: TRBD1
v_gene: TRBV6-1
j_gene: TRBJ1-5
CDR3aa: CASSSTGGSNQPQHF
CDR3nt: TGTGCCAGCAGTTCCACAGGGGGGAGCAATCAGCCCCAGCATTTT

d_gene: TRBD1
v_gene: TRBV5-4
j_gene: TRBJ1-1
CDR3aa: CASSSPGQGETEAFF
CDR3nt: TGTGCCAGCAGTAGCCCGGGACAGGGAGAAACTGAAGCTTTCTTT

d_gene: .
v_gene: TRBV5-5
j_gene: TRBJ1-2
CDR3aa: CASSLRGGGYTF
CDR3nt: TGTGCCAGCAGCTTGAGAGGGGGTGGCTACACCTTC

d_gene: .
v_gene: TRBV6-1
j_gene: TRBJ1-4
CDR3aa: CASSRTPSTNEKLFF
CDR3nt: TGTGCCAGCAGTCGAACACCGTCAACTAATGAAAAACTGTTTTTT

d_gene: TRBD1
v_gene: TRBV5-8
j_gene: TRBJ1-2
CDR3aa: CASSFMRGQLGADGYTF
CDR3nt: TGTGCCAGCAGCTTTATGCGGGGACAGTTGGGTGCGGATGGCTACACCTTC

d_gene: .
v_gene: TRBV7-9
j_gene: TRBJ2-3
CDR3aa: CAIQRGVRAPSGTDTQYF
CDR3nt: TGTGCCATCCAACGGGGCGTCAGGGCACCAAGCGGGACAGATACGCAGTATTTT

d_gene: .
v_gene: TRBV5-6
j_gene: TRBJ1-5
CDR3aa: CASSVGLQGNQPQHF
CDR3nt: TGTGCCAGCAGCGTGGGACTCCAAGGAAATCAGCCCCAGCATTTT

d_gene: TRBD2
v_gene: TRBV29-1
j_gene: TRBJ2-3
CDR3aa: CSVEESGGLSDTQYF
CDR3nt: TGCAGCGTTGAAGAGTCGGGAGGGCTGTCAGATACGCAGTATTTT

d_gene: .
v_gene: TRBV29-1
j_gene: TRBJ2-3
CDR3aa: CSVERLSTRDTQYF
CDR3nt: TGCAGCGTTGAACGCCTTTCTACCAGGGATACGCAGTATTTT

d_gene: .
v_gene: TRBV5-1
j_gene: TRBJ2-1
CDR3aa: CASSLERVSKDEQFF
CDR3nt: TGCGCCAGCAGCTTGGAACGGGTATCTAAGGATGAGCAGTTCTTC

d_gene: .
v_gene: TRBV6-1
j_gene: TRBJ2-3
CDR3aa: CASSEAPTGGTQYF
CDR3nt: TGTGCCAGCAGTGAAGCCCCCACAGGTGGAACGCAGTATTTT

d_gene: .
v_gene: TRBV2
j_gene: TRBJ1-5
CDR3aa: CASSVFVSGDQPQHF
CDR3nt: TGTGCCAGCAGCGTATTTGTGTCAGGGGATCAGCCCCAGCATTTT

d_gene: TRBD1
v_gene: TRBV18
j_gene: TRBJ2-7
CDR3aa: CASSPWGQGTGYEQYF
CDR3nt: TGTGCCAGCTCACCATGGGGACAGGGTACAGGCTACGAGCAGTACTTC

d_gene: TRBD2
v_gene: TRBV4-2
j_gene: TRBJ2-5
CDR3aa: CASSQDKSGGGGETQYF
CDR3nt: TGTGCCAGCAGCCAAGATAAAAGCGGGGGAGGGGGAGAGACCCAGTACTTC

d_gene: TRBD1
v_gene: TRBV30
j_gene: TRBJ2-1
CDR3aa: CAWTNTDRANEQFF
CDR3nt: TGTGCCTGGACCAATACGGACAGGGCGAATGAGCAGTTCTTC

d_gene: TRBD1
v_gene: TRBV29-1
j_gene: TRBJ2-5
CDR3aa: CSDRQGAVTGTQYF
CDR3nt: TGCAGCGATCGACAGGGGGCGGTCACCGGGACCCAGTACTTC

d_gene: TRBD1
v_gene: TRBV19
j_gene: TRBJ1-5
CDR3aa: CASGQGIYSNQPQHF
CDR3nt: TGTGCCAGTGGACAGGGCATCTATAGCAATCAGCCCCAGCATTTT

d_gene: .
v_gene: TRBV19
j_gene: TRBJ1-5
CDR3aa: CASSSPGGGRNQPQHF
CDR3nt: TGTGCCAGTAGTAGTCCCGGGGGGGGACGCAATCAGCCCCAGCATTTT

d_gene: TRBD2
v_gene: TRBV4-1
j_gene: TRBJ2-5
CDR3aa: CASSLSGAQIQETQYF
CDR3nt: TGCGCCAGCAGCCTTAGCGGGGCCCAGATCCAAGAGACCCAGTACTTC

d_gene: .
v_gene: TRBV9
j_gene: TRBJ2-6
CDR3aa: CASSVTDGIWGSGANVLTF
CDR3nt: TGTGCCAGCAGCGTTACGGACGGGATCTGGGGCTCTGGGGCCAACGTCCTGACTTTC

d_gene: .
v_gene: TRBV6-1
j_gene: TRBJ1-5
CDR3aa: CASSLDRFSNQPQHF
CDR3nt: TGTGCCAGCAGCCTCGACAGGTTTAGCAATCAGCCCCAGCATTTT

d_gene: .
v_gene: TRBV18
j_gene: TRBJ1-2
CDR3aa: CASSTGTGYGYTF
CDR3nt: TGTGCCAGCTCAACTGGGACTGGCTATGGCTACACCTTC

d_gene: TRBD1
v_gene: TRBV11-2
j_gene: TRBJ1-1
CDR3aa: CAIGQGLYTEAFF
CDR3nt: TGTGCCATAGGACAGGGGTTGTACACTGAAGCTTTCTTT

d_gene: TRBD1
v_gene: TRBV18
j_gene: TRBJ2-1
CDR3aa: CASSPNDRGLHEQFF
CDR3nt: TGTGCCAGCTCACCTAATGACAGGGGGCTGCATGAGCAGTTCTTC

d_gene: .
v_gene: TRBV15
j_gene: TRBJ2-6
CDR3aa: CATSRDPDSYSGANVLTF
CDR3nt: TGTGCCACCAGCAGAGACCCGGACTCCTACTCTGGGGCCAACGTCCTGACTTTC

d_gene: .
v_gene: TRBV6-1
j_gene: TRBJ1-1
CDR3aa: CASSEERGIFVAFF
CDR3nt: TGTGCCAGCAGTGAAGAGAGGGGGATATTTGTAGCTTTCTTT

d_gene: TRBD2
v_gene: TRBV7-7
j_gene: TRBJ2-3
CDR3aa: CASSPLAGDSETDTQYF
CDR3nt: TGTGCCAGCAGCCCATTAGCGGGAGACAGTGAGACAGATACGCAGTATTTT

d_gene: .
v_gene: TRBV19
j_gene: TRBJ2-3
CDR3aa: CASSIGTAADTQYF
CDR3nt: TGTGCCAGTAGTATAGGGACAGCAGCAGATACGCAGTATTTT

d_gene: .
v_gene: TRBV18
j_gene: TRBJ2-5
CDR3aa: CASSPTIAARETQYF
CDR3nt: TGTGCCAGCTCACCGACTATAGCGGCTCGAGAGACCCAGTACTTC

d_gene: .
v_gene: TRBV4-2
j_gene: TRBJ2-3
CDR3aa: CASSQDLEPQYF
CDR3nt: TGTGCCAGCAGCCAAGATTTAGAGCCGCAGTATTTT

d_gene: .
v_gene: TRBV7-2
j_gene: TRBJ1-1
CDR3aa: CASSLVGGATEAFF
CDR3nt: TGTGCCAGCAGCTTAGTGGGCGGGGCCACTGAAGCTTTCTTT

d_gene: TRBD1
v_gene: TRBV7-9
j_gene: TRBJ1-1
CDR3aa: CASSLDRGPTEAFF
CDR3nt: TGTGCCAGCAGCTTGGACAGGGGCCCCACTGAAGCTTTCTTT

d_gene: .
v_gene: TRBV29-1
j_gene: TRBJ1-4
CDR3aa: CSVSFLPGNEKLFF
CDR3nt: TGCAGCGTTTCCTTCCTCCCAGGCAATGAAAAACTGTTTTTT